The next 14 T cell receptor beta chains were all read from a single sample in a study of metastatic and nonmetastatic thyroid tumors. No patient had received any treatment before thyroid surgery. MiXCR re-clonotyped the PCR reads for TCRdb. The sample includes about 16,000 clones, 9.5% to 15% of them seen just once. The sample comprised tumor tissue. The receptors here all came from a female donor with papillary thyroid cancer or a benign thyroid nodule (not recorded which). Some clones in this sample may be carry-over from other donors' samples.

This clone was detected many times. In DNA, the CDR3 is TGTGCCAGCTCACCGCGACCAGGCCCATCGCAATACAATGAGCAGTTCTTC. Translated, it gives CASSPRPGPSQYNEQFF. The chain is built from TRBV18 and TRBJ2-1; D gene ambiguous. With 3 bases removed from V and 4 bases from J, the gap between germline ends came to 19 bases. The CDR3 consists of 17 residues. The germline gives CDR1 KGHSH, CDR2 LQKENI.

The chain employs TRBV2 and TRBJ1-6; D gene uncertain. Germline V gene sequence: CDR1 SNHLY, CDR2 FYNNEI. The CDR3 is 20 amino acids. Between the trimmed V and J ends, which lost 4 bases and 7 bases, there was a span of 29 bases. In DNA, the CDR3 is TGTGCCAGCAGTGGAGTCTTGACAAAGGGATCGGGATTTAGGAATTCACCCCTCCACTTT. This gives the protein CASSGVLTKGSGFRNSPLHF.

The CDR3 nucleotides are TGTGCCAGCAGCCCCTTACAGGGTGCGGGCACTGAAGCTTTCTTT. This translates into CASSPLQGAGTEAFF. The J gene is TRBJ1-1, the V gene TRBV5-4; D is perhaps TRBD1 (6 bases). V dropped 4 bases and J dropped 4 bases, with 17 bases sitting between them. There are 15 residues in the CDR3. The V gene's germline CDR1 is SGHNT and CDR2 YYREEE (reference sequence).

This clone came up many times. V and J are TRBV10-3 and TRBJ2-7; TRBD2 matches at 7 bases. The CDR3 length is 13 residues. With V trimmed by 10 bases and J by 2 bases, 8 bases remained unmatched. The germline V gene has CDR1 ENHRY and CDR2 SYGVKD. CDR3 sequence (DNA): TGTGCCAGCGTGGCTAGCGGTACCTACGAGCAGTACTTC. Translated: CASVASGTYEQYF.

This clone was counted ten times or more. This rearrangement joins TRBV6-2 or TRBV6-3 to TRBJ2-7; D uncertain. Trimming left V 2 bases short and J 0 bases short, with 8 bases between. This CDR3 spans 14 amino acids. The V gene's germline CDR1 is MNHEY and CDR2 SVGEGT. The DNA for the CDR3 is TGTGCCAGCAGTTACGGCGAGATCTCCTACGAGCAGTACTTC. Its translation: CASSYGEISYEQYF.

This chain links TRBV7-3 with TRBJ2-1; TRBD2 matches at 12 bases. The CDR3 covers 15 residues. Germline CDR1 is SGHTA and CDR2 is FQGTGA. V trimming: 4 bases; J trimming: 8 bases; junction bases outside the gene matches: 6. For the CDR3, the DNA is TGTGCCAGCAGCTCCGGGACTAGCGGGTTGGATGAGCAGTTCTTC. Translation: CASSSGTSGLDEQFF.

This clone was counted at least ten times. The chain has TRBV11-3 and TRBJ2-1; D unclear. CDR3 length: 14 residues. The V gene's germline CDR1 is SGHNT and CDR2 YENEEA. V was pared by 3 bases and J by 2 bases, with 8 bases between. The CDR3 loop reads CASSLGGTYNEQFF. CDR3 nucleotide sequence: TGTGCCAGCAGCTTGGGTGGGACCTACAATGAGCAGTTCTTC.

V is TRBV30 and J is TRBJ1-1, with D unclear. The CDR3 has 14 amino acids. The germline V gene encodes CDR1 GTSNPN and CDR2 SVGIG (reference sequence). The V and J ends lost 0 bases and 1 base respectively, with 9 bases between them. The CDR3 DNA follows: TGTGCCTGGAGTGTAATCCAGGAGAACACTGAAGCTTTCTTT. This sequence encodes CAWSVIQENTEAFF.

A note on this clone: Because it lacks the conserved phenylalanine or tryptophan at the end, this CDR3 is likely a read error. In DNA form, the CDR3 reads TGTGCCAGCAGCTTAGAGGCAGGTGTCAATCAGCCCCAGCATTCT. This translates into CASSLEAGVNQPQHS. J is TRBJ1-5 and V is TRBV7-2; D is unresolved. Germline V lookup: CDR1 SGHTA, CDR2 FQGNSA. V lost 1 base, J lost 3 bases, and 10 bases lay in between. The CDR3 totals 15 residues.

This clone was observed many times. This chain connects TRBV10-3 to TRBJ2-1; maybe TRBD2 (6 bases). This CDR3 has 12 amino acids. The germline gives CDR1 ENHRY, CDR2 SYGVKD. Trimming left V 2 bases short and J 13 bases short, with 12 bases between. CDR3 DNA: TGTGCCATCAGTGAGGGCCTAGCGAGACAGTTCTTC. Encoded protein: CAISEGLARQFF.

This clone has a count of ten or more. The rearrangement links TRBV6-1 to TRBJ2-3; TRBD1 matches 9 bases. V lost 4 bases to trimming and J lost 6 bases; unmatched junction nucleotides: 8. Germline V lookup: CDR1 MNHNS, CDR2 SASEGT. This CDR3 region has 15 residues. The CDR3 DNA reads as TGTGCCAGCAGTGCGGACAGGGGCTTACCGGATACGCAGTATTTT. Encoded protein: CASSADRGLPDTQYF.

This clone was picked up many times. The chain couples TRBV4-1 to TRBJ2-3; 9 positions match TRBD2. CDR1 and CDR2 (germline): MGHRA, YSYEKL. V was clipped by 0 bases and J by 4 bases; unmatched bases: 5. The CDR3 has 16 amino acids. The DNA of the CDR3 is TGCGCCAGCAGCCAAGAAGGGCGGGAGGGCCCAGATACGCAGTATTTT. Translating it yields CASSQEGREGPDTQYF.

This clone was found many times. The rearrangement joins TRBV12-3 or TRBV12-4 to TRBJ2-1; D ambiguous. CDR3 length equals 12 residues. V was clipped by 6 bases and J by 8 bases, with 11 bases between them. The CDR3 coding sequence is TGTGCCAGCAGCGGCACACGGTATGAGCAGTTCTTC. Translation gives CASSGTRYEQFF.

This clone was counted between two and nine times. The chain couples TRBV9 to TRBJ2-3; D gene uncertain. The germline gives CDR1 SGDLS, CDR2 YYNGEE. The germline V and J ends were trimmed by 3 bases and 2 bases, with 13 bases remaining between them. The CDR3 totals 15 residues. The CDR3, as DNA: TGTGCCAGCAGCGAACCCGCAGACCCCACAGATACGCAGTATTTT. Translation: CASSEPADPTDTQYF.